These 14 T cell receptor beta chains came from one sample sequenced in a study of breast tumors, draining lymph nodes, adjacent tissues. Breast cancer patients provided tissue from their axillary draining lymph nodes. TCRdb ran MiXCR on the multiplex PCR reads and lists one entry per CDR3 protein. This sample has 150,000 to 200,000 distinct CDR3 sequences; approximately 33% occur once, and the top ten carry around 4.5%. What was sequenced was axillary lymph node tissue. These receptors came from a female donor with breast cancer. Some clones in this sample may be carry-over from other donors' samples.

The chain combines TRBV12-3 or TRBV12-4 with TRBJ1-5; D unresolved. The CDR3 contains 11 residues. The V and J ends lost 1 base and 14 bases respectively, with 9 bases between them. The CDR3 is CASSLGSAEHF. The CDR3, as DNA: TGTGCCAGCAGTTTAGGTAGCGCCGAGCATTTT.

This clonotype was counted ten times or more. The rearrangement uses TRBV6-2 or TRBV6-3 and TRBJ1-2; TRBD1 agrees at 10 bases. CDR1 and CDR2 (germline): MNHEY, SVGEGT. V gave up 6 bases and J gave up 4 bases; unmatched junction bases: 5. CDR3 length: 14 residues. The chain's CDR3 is CASRPGTGAYGYTF. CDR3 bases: TGTGCCAGCAGGCCCGGGACAGGGGCCTATGGCTACACCTTC.

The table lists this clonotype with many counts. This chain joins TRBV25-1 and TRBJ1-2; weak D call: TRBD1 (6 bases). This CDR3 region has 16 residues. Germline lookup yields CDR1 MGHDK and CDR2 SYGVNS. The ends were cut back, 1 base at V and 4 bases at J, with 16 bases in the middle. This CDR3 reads CASSEWGIQGTYGYTF. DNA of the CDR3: TGTGCCAGCAGTGAATGGGGAATACAGGGAACCTATGGCTACACCTTC.

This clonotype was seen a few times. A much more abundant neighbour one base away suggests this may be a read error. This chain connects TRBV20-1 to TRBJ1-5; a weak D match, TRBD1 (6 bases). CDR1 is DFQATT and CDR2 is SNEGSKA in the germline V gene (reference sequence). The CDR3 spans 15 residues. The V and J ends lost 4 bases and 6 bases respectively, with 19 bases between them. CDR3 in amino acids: CSATQNKGGIQPQHF. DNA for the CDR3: TGCAGTGCTACCCAGAACAAGGGGGGTATTCAGCCCCAGCATTTT.

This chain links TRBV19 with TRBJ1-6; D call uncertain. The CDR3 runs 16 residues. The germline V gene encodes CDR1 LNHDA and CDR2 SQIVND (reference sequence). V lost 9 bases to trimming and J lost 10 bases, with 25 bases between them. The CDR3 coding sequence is TGTGCCAGCAACACCGATGCCGCTGGCTCACGGTCACCCCTCCACTTT. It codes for CASNTDAAGSRSPLHF.

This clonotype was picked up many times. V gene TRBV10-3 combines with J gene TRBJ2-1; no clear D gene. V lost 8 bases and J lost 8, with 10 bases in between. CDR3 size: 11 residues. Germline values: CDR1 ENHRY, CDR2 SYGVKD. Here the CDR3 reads CAIGSVDEQFF. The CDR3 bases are TGTGCCATCGGAAGCGTCGATGAGCAGTTCTTC.

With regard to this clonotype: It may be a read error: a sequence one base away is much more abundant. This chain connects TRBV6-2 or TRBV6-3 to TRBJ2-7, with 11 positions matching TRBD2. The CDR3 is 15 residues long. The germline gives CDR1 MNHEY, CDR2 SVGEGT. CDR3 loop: CASSSGTSGIYERYF. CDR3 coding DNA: TGTGCCAGCAGTTCCGGGACTAGCGGTATCTACGAGCGGTACTTC.

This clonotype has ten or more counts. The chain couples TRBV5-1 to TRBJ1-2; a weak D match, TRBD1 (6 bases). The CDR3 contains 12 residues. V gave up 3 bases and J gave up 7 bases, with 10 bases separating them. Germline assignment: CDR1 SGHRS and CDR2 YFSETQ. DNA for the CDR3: TGCGCCAGCAGCTGGGAAGGGGGTGGCTACACCTTC. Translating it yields CASSWEGGGYTF. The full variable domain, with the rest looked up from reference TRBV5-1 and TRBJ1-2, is KAGVTQTPRYLIKTRGQQVTLSCSPISGHRSVSWYQQTPGQGLQFLFEYFSETQRNKGNFPGRFSGRQFSNSRSEMNVSTLELGDSALYLCASSWEGGGYTFGSGTRLTVV.

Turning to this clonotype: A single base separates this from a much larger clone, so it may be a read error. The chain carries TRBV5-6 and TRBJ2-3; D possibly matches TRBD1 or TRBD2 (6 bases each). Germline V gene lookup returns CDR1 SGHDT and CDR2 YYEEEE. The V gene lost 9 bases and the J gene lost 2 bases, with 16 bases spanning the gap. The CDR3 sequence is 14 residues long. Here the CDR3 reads CATRPRGPTDTQYF. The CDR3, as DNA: TGTGCCACACGGCCCCGGGGGCCCACAGATACGCAGTATTTT.

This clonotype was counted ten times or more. The CDR3 DNA reads as TGTGCCAGCAGCTTGAGCATGACAGGGGGCTACTATGGCTACACCTTC. Translated: CASSLSMTGGYYGYTF. The rearrangement joins TRBV11-2 to TRBJ1-2, with TRBD1 matching over 10 bases. The CDR3 is made up of 16 amino acids. V lost 3 bases and J lost 3; bases outside the gene matches: 7. Germline V gene data show CDR1 as SGHAT and CDR2 as FQNNGV.

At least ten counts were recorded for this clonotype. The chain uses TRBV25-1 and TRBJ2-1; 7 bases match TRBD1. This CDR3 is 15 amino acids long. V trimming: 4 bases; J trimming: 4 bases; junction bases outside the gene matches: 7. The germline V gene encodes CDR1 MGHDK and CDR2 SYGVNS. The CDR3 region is CASSGTGFSYNEQFF. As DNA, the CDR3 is TGTGCCAGCAGTGGGACAGGTTTTTCTTACAATGAGCAGTTCTTC.

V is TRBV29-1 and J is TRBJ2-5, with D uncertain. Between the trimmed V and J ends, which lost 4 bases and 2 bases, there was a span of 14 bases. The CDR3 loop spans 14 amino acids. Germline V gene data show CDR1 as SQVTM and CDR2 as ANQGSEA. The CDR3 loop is CSVVYHLGQETQYF. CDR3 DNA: TGCAGCGTTGTTTACCACTTGGGGCAAGAGACCCAGTACTTC. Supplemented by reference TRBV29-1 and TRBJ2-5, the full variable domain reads SAVISQKPSRDICQRGTSLTIQCQVDSQVTMMFWYRQQPGQSLTLIATANQGSEATYESGFVIDKFPISRPNLTFSTLTVSNMSPEDSSIYLCSVVYHLGQETQYFGPGTRLLVL.

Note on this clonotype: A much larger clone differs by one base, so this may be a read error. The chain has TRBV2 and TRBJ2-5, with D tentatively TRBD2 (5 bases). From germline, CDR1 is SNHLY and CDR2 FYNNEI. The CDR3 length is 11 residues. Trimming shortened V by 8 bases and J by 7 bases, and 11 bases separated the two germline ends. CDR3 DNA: TGTGCCAGCGAAGCGGAAGGGACCCAGTACTTC. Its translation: CASEAEGTQYF.

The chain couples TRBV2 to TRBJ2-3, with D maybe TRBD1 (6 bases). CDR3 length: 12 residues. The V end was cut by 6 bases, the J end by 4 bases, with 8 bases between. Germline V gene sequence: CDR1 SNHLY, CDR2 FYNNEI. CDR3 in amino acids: CASRKGADTQYF. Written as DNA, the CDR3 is TGTGCCAGCAGGAAGGGGGCAGATACGCAGTATTTT.